This paragraph reports one T cell receptor (beta chain). Its antigen is unknown. This entry is derived from a study of shared clonotypes between healthy human individuals. Study details: The study used three CD4 naive, three CD4 memory, two CD8 naive and one CD8 memory plate per donor. Regarding the study as a whole: Relative to their counterparts shared across all four donors, non-shared clonotypes exhibited diminished generation probabilities.

In replicate PCRs of sorted subsets, approximately 200 ng DNA, about 30,000 T cell genomes, was used. Only in-frame clones appear in the TCRdb table, and some are missing; sequencing was by immunoSEQ multiplex PCR. In the table there are over a million clones, roughly 95% of which are singletons. There were only Caucasian adults among the donors, and all lived in Nashville, Tennessee. CDR3 length: 13 residues. Germline V gene lookup returns CDR1 LNHNV and CDR2 YYDKDF (reference sequence). The ends lost 10 bases at V and 6 bases at J; junction bases unmatched: 9. The gene calls are TRBV15 and TRBJ1-5, with TRBD1 matching over 7 bases. The sequencing sample was made of naive CD4+ T cells sorted from blood. Subset noted: CD45RA+ positively selected. The receptor comes from a man aged 25-45 years in good health. CDR3 in DNA: TGTGCCATCTCCGACAGGGTTGCTCAGCCCCAGCATTTT. Residues: CAISDRVAQPQHF.